This is a list of T cell receptor beta chains from one sample in a study of blood T cell repertoires in COVID-19. TCRdb keeps only in-frame clones here, not all; method: immunoSEQ multiplex PCR. This table has fewer than 250,000 clones, around 82% appearing once. Material for sequencing was peripheral blood. The receptors stem from a man aged 50-60 years with active or convalescent COVID-19. Both conserved end residues are part of each CDR3. A D gene is named only where the DNA matches it firmly. Rows may omit the clone size; those that give it use once, few, many or a size class.

>-|TRBV28|TRBJ2-3|TRBD1
CASSLWRDRTDTQYF
TGTGCCAGCAGTTTATGGCGGGACAGGACAGATACGCAGTATTTT
>-|TRBV18|TRBJ1-4|-
CASSPSQGNEKLFF
TGTGCCAGCTCACCTTCACAGGGAAATGAAAAACTGTTTTTT
>-|TRBV11-2|TRBJ1-1|-
CASSVTGKPETEAFF
TGTGCCAGCAGCGTTACAGGGAAGCCTGAGACTGAAGCTTTCTTT
>-|TRBV13|TRBJ2-5|-
CASRTSQETQYF
TGTGCCAGCAGGACAAGTCAAGAGACCCAGTACTTC
>-|TRBV7-3|TRBJ2-1|TRBD2
CASRIGTSGTEEVFF
TGTGCCAGCAGGATCGGGACTAGCGGGACCGAGGAGGTGTTCTTC
>-|TRBV19|TRBJ2-6|-
CASSAAVSSGANVLTF
TGTGCCAGTAGTGCGGCAGTCAGCTCTGGGGCCAACGTCCTGACTTTC
>once|TRBV7-6|TRBJ2-1|TRBD2
CASSRRGGRAQREQFF
TGTGCCAGCAGCCGGCGGGGCGGGAGGGCCCAAAGGGAGCAGTTCTTC
>-|TRBV28|TRBJ2-7|TRBD2
CASWVTGRANEQYF
TGTGCCAGCTGGGTAACCGGGAGGGCCAACGAGCAGTACTTC
>-|TRBV5-6|TRBJ2-7|-
CASSLYGAGSAYEQYF
TGTGCCAGCAGCTTGTATGGGGCCGGGAGCGCCTACGAGCAGTACTTC
>-|TRBV6-5|TRBJ1-2|-
CASTQWRGSNYGYTF
TGTGCCAGCACCCAGTGGAGGGGCAGTAACTATGGCTACACCTTC
>few|TRBV21-1|TRBJ1-5|-
CASGRGPNQPQHF
TGTGCCAGCGGGCGGGGGCCAAATCAGCCCCAGCATTTT
>few|TRBV13|TRBJ2-2|-
CASTLIGGRRTNTGELFF
TGTGCCAGCACCCTCATCGGGGGGCGCCGCACGAACACCGGGGAGCTGTTTTTT
>-|TRBV9|TRBJ2-2|TRBD2
CASSFGLAVAGELFF
TGTGCCAGCAGCTTCGGACTAGCGGTTGCCGGGGAGCTGTTTTTT
>-|TRBV4-3|TRBJ1-3|-
CASSQDSYSMTGNTIYF
TGCGCCAGCAGCCAAGATTCGTACAGTATGACTGGAAACACCATATATTTT
>-|TRBV27|TRBJ2-7|TRBD1
CASTVRGTGGYEQYF
TGTGCCAGCACCGTACGGGGGACAGGGGGTTACGAGCAGTACTTC
>-|TRBV7-2|TRBJ2-3|-
CASSKSGEDTQYF
TGTGCCAGCAGCAAAAGCGGCGAGGATACGCAGTATTTT
>-|TRBV5-5|TRBJ2-1|TRBD2
CASSLVLSSGRANEQFF
TGTGCCAGCAGCTTGGTCTTGTCCAGCGGGAGGGCGAATGAGCAGTTCTTC
>-|TRBV18|TRBJ2-7|-
CASSPQGSEQYF
TGTGCCAGCTCACCCCAGGGGAGCGAGCAGTACTTC
>-|TRBV4-2|TRBJ2-1|-
CASSQDSAPGAGYNEQFF
TGTGCCAGCAGCCAAGACTCGGCGCCGGGAGCCGGCTACAATGAGCAGTTCTTC
>-|TRBV7-9|TRBJ1-4|-
CASSSFHYTPEKLFF
TGTGCCAGCAGCTCCTTTCACTATACCCCTGAAAAACTGTTTTTT
>-|TRBV11-3|TRBJ1-1|-
CASSPGQPNTEAFF
TGTGCCAGCAGCCCCGGACAGCCGAACACTGAAGCTTTCTTT
>few|TRBV2|TRBJ2-7|-
CASSEALPKRLGHEQYF
TGTGCCAGCAGTGAAGCGCTTCCTAAGCGATTAGGCCACGAGCAGTACTTC
>-|TRBV2|TRBJ2-1|-
CASTRESGDEQFF
TGTGCCAGCACCCGAGAGTCAGGGGACGAGCAGTTCTTC
>few|TRBV25-1|TRBJ2-1|-
CASSESGGQLSYNEQFF
TGTGCCAGCAGTGAATCAGGGGGGCAACTCTCCTACAATGAGCAGTTCTTC
>-|TRBV3-1/TRBV3-2|TRBJ2-1|TRBD2
CASSPNSRGSPLYNEQFF
TGTGCCAGCAGCCCTAATTCGCGCGGGAGCCCCCTTTACAATGAGCAGTTCTTC
>-|TRBV19|TRBJ1-6|TRBD1
CASSLGTGSRNYNSPLHF
TGTGCCAGTAGTCTAGGGACAGGCTCAAGAAACTATAATTCACCCCTCCACTTT
>-|TRBV20-1|TRBJ2-1|TRBD2
CSASSGLAGSSYNEQFF
TGCAGTGCTAGTTCTGGACTAGCGGGCAGCTCCTACAATGAGCAGTTCTTC
>-|TRBV4-3|TRBJ2-2|TRBD2
CASSQVIRTSGNTGELFF
TGCGCCAGCAGCCAAGTAATACGGACTAGCGGCAACACCGGGGAGCTGTTTTTT
>-|TRBV19|TRBJ1-3|-
CASSIDEFPRNTIYF
TGTGCCAGTAGTATAGATGAGTTTCCACGAAACACCATATATTTT
>once|TRBV7-7|TRBJ2-5|TRBD2
CASSHGLAVRETQYF
TGTGCTAGCAGCCATGGACTAGCTGTTAGGGAGACCCAGTACTTC
>-|TRBV5-6|TRBJ2-1|TRBD2
CASSLVSSGPYNEQFF
TGTGCCAGCAGCTTGGTTTCTAGCGGCCCATACAATGAGCAGTTCTTC
>-|TRBV5-1|TRBJ2-5|-
CASSLAGPAGETQYF
TGCGCCAGCAGCTTGGCCGGGCCGGCGGGAGAGACCCAGTACTTC
>-|TRBV7-9|TRBJ2-1|TRBD1
CASRFLGQLGNEQFF
TGTGCCAGCAGGTTCCTGGGACAGTTAGGAAATGAGCAGTTCTTC
>-|TRBV7-2|TRBJ1-2|TRBD1
CASSPGSQGARGYTF
TGTGCCAGCAGCCCGGGATCTCAGGGGGCGCGGGGCTACACCTTC
>few|TRBV9|TRBJ2-7|TRBD2
CASSAGTSGSYEQYF
TGTGCCAGCAGCGCCGGGACTAGCGGTTCCTACGAGCAGTACTTC
>few|TRBV13|TRBJ2-1|TRBD1
CASSWPPGTGGAVRNEQFF
TGTGCCAGCAGCTGGCCCCCGGGGACAGGGGGCGCGGTTAGGAATGAGCAGTTCTTC
>-|TRBV7-2|TRBJ1-4|-
CASSSLAPATNEKLFF
TGTGCCAGCAGCTCCCTAGCACCGGCAACTAATGAAAAACTGTTTTTT
>-|TRBV27|TRBJ2-1|-
CASSFSSRGEQFF
TGTGCCAGCAGTTTTTCTTCACGGGGTGAGCAGTTCTTC
>-|TRBV5-4|TRBJ2-5|-
CASSFTGSQETQYF
TGTGCCAGCAGCTTTACAGGCTCTCAAGAGACCCAGTACTTC
>-|TRBV2|TRBJ1-5|TRBD1
CASSTQGASNQPQHF
TGTGCCAGCAGTACTCAGGGGGCTAGCAATCAGCCCCAGCATTTT
>-|TRBV2|TRBJ1-2|-
CASSEYKSGTLSYGGYTF
TGTGCCAGCAGTGAATATAAAAGCGGGACCCTATCTTATGGTGGCTACACCTTC
>-|TRBV3-1/TRBV3-2|TRBJ1-2|-
CASSQAMRSPFGYTF
TGTGCCAGCAGCCAAGCGATGAGGTCGCCTTTTGGCTACACCTTC
>-|TRBV5-4|TRBJ1-2|TRBD1
CASSADRGDGYTF
TGTGCCAGCAGCGCGGACAGGGGGGACGGCTACACCTTC
>-|TRBV7-9|TRBJ1-1|-
CASSPGGAEAFF
TGTGCCAGCAGTCCCGGGGGAGCTGAAGCTTTCTTT
>once|TRBV5-4|TRBJ1-2|TRBD1
CASSPGQGRHGYTF
TGTGCCAGCAGCCCTGGACAGGGAAGACATGGCTACACCTTC
>-|TRBV6-5|TRBJ1-1|TRBD1
CASSRRQGNTEAFF
TGTGCCAGCAGTCGAAGACAGGGGAACACTGAAGCTTTCTTT
>-|TRBV9|TRBJ2-5|TRBD1
CASSDLGQGVGETQYF
TGTGCCAGCAGCGATTTGGGACAGGGGGTAGGGGAGACCCAGTACTTC
>-|TRBV7-3|TRBJ2-5|-
CASSPDAAGLKETQYF
TGTGCCAGCAGCCCTGATGCGGCGGGATTAAAAGAGACCCAGTACTTC
>-|TRBV25-1|TRBJ2-1|TRBD2
CASSEGWVAGEHNEQFF
TGTGCCAGCAGTGAGGGCTGGGTCGCGGGGGAGCACAATGAGCAGTTCTTC
>-|TRBV4-3|TRBJ2-3|TRBD2
CASSHLAGALGDTQYF
TGCGCCAGCAGCCACTTAGCGGGGGCACTCGGAGATACGCAGTATTTT
>once|TRBV19|TRBJ1-5|-
CASKGVGSWQPQHF
TGTGCCAGTAAGGGGGTGGGCAGCTGGCAGCCCCAGCATTTT
>-|TRBV28|TRBJ2-2|TRBD1
CASSPRTGLRGELFF
TGTGCCAGCAGTCCCAGGACAGGGCTTCGAGGGGAGCTGTTTTTT
>-|TRBV6-1|TRBJ2-7|TRBD2
CASSASGGLSSYEQYF
TGTGCCAGCAGTGCTAGCGGGGGTTTAAGCTCCTACGAGCAGTACTTC
>-|TRBV5-1|TRBJ2-7|TRBD1
CASSLSGTGLNYEQYF
TGCGCCAGCAGCTTATCCGGGACAGGGTTGAACTACGAGCAGTACTTC
>-|TRBV28|TRBJ1-2|-
CASSLGTLANYGYTF
TGTGCCAGCAGTTTAGGGACACTTGCTAACTATGGCTACACCTTC
>-|TRBV28|TRBJ1-5|-
CASSMDRNQPQHF
TGTGCCAGCAGTATGGACAGAAATCAGCCCCAGCATTTT
>-|TRBV19|TRBJ1-5|TRBD1
CASSWGTGGSNQPQHF
TGTGCCAGTAGTTGGGGGACAGGCGGTAGCAATCAGCCCCAGCATTTT